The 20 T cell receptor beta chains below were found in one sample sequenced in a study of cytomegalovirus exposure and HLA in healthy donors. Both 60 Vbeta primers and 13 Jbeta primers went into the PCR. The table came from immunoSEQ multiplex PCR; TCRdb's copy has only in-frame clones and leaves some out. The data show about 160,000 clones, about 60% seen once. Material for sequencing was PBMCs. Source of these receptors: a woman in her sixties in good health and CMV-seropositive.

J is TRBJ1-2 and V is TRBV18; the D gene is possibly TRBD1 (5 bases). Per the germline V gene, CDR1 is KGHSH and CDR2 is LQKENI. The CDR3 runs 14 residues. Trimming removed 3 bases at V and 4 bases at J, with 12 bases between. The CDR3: CASSPGRGGYGYTF. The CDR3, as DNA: TGTGCCAGCTCACCGGGGAGGGGTGGCTATGGCTACACCTTC.

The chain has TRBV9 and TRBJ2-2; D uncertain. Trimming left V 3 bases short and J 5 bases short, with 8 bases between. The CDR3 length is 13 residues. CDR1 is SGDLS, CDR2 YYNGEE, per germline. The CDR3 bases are TGTGCCAGCAGCGAGTCGACTACCGGGGAGCTGTTTTTT. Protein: CASSESTTGELFF.

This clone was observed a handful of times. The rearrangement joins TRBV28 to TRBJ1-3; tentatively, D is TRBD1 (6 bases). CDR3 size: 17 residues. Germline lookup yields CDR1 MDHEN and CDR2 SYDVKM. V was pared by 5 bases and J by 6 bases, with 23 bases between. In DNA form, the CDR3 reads TGTGCCAGCAGTCCCCCAACAGGGATAAACGTCGTAAACACCATATATTTT. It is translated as CASSPPTGINVVNTIYF.

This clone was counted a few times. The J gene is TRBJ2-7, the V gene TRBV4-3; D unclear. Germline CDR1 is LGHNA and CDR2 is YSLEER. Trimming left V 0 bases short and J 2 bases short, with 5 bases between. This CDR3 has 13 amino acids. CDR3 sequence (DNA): TGCGCCAGCAGCCAAGACCGCGCCTACGAGCAGTACTTC. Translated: CASSQDRAYEQYF.

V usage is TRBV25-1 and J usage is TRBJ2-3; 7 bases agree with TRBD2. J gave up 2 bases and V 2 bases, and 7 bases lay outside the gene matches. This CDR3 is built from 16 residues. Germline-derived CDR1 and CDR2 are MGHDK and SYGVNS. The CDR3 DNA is TGTGCCAGCAGTGAAACTGCGGGAGCCGTCACAGATACGCAGTATTTT. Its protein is CASSETAGAVTDTQYF.

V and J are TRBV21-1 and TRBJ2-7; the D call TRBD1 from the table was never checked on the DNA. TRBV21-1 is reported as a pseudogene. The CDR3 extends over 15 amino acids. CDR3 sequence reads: CASSALTGDSYEQYF. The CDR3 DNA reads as TGTGCCAGCAGCGCCTTGACAGGGGATAGCTACGAGCAGTACTTC.

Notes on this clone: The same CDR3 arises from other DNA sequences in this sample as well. CDR3 coding DNA: TGTGCCAGCAGCCTGCAGCCCCAGCATTTT. It translates to CASSLQPQHF. V usage is TRBV28 and J usage is TRBJ1-5; D is uncertain. Trimming removed 6 bases at V and 7 bases at J, with 4 bases between. Germline-derived CDR1 and CDR2 are MDHEN and SYDVKM. CDR3 length: 10 residues.

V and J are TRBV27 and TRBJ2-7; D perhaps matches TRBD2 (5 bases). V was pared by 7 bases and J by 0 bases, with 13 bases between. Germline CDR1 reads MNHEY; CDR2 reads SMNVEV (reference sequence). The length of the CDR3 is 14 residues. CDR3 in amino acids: CASTPVGSSYEQYF. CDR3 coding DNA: TGTGCCAGCACCCCGGTGGGGAGCTCCTACGAGCAGTACTTC.

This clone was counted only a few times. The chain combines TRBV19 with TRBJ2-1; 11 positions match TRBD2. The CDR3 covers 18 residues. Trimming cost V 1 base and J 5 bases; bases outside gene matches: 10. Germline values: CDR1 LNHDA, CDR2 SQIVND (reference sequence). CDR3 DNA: TGTGCCAGTAGTATAGGGATAACTAGCGGGAGACGAGACAATGAGCAGTTCTTC. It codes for CASSIGITSGRRDNEQFF.

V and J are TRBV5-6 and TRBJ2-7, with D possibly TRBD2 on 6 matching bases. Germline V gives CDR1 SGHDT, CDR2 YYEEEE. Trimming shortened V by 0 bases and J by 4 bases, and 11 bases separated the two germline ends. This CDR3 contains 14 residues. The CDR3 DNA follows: TGTGCCAGCAGCTTGGGCGGGGTATGGTACGAGCAGTACTTC. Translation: CASSLGGVWYEQYF.

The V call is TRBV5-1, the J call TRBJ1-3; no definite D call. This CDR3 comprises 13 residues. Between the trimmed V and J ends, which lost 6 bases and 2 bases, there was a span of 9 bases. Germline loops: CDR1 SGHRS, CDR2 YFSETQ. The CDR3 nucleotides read TGCGCCAGCACTGGGCTCCCTGGAAACACCATATATTTT. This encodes CASTGLPGNTIYF.

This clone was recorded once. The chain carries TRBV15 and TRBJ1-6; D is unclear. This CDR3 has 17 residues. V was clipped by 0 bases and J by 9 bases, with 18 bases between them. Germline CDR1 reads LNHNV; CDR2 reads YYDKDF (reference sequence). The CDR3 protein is CATSREGSGQFGSPLHF. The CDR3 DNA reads TGTGCCACCAGCAGAGAAGGGAGCGGGCAATTTGGTTCACCCCTCCACTTT.

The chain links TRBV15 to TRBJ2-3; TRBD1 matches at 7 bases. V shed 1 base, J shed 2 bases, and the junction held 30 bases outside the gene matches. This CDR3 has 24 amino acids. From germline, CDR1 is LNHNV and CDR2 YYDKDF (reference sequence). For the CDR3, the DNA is TGTGCCACCAGCAGAGTCACAGGGGCATCCAGGGGCCCTAAGGACTCGTACCTCACAGATACGCAGTATTTT. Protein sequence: CATSRVTGASRGPKDSYLTDTQYF. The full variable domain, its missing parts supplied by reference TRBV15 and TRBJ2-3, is DAMVIQNPRYQVTQFGKPVTLSCSQTLNHNVMYWYQQKSSQAPKLLFHYYDKDFNNEADTPDNFQSRRPNTSFCFLDIRSPGLGDTAMYLCATSRVTGASRGPKDSYLTDTQYFGPGTRLTVL.

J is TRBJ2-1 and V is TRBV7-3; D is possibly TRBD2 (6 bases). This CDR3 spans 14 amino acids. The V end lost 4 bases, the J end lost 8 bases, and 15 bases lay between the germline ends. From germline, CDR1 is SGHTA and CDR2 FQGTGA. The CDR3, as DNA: TGTGCCAGCAGCTGGGGACTCCGCCTCGATGAGCAGTTCTTC. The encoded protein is CASSWGLRLDEQFF.

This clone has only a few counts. CDR3 protein: CASGAMGITNTEAFF. CDR3 bases: TGCGCCAGCGGGGCTATGGGGATAACGAACACTGAAGCTTTCTTT. This chain links TRBV5-1 with TRBJ1-1; perhaps TRBD1 as D (5 bases). CDR1 is SGHRS and CDR2 is YFSETQ in the germline V gene. The CDR3 covers 15 residues. Trimming pared 7 bases from V and 1 base from J, leaving 17 bases between.

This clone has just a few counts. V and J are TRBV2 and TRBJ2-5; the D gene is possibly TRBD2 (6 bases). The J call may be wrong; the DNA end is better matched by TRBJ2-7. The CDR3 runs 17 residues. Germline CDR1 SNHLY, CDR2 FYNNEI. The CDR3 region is CASSDAFGGPSSYEQYF. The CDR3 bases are TGTGCCAGCAGTGATGCCTTTGGAGGGCCCAGCTCCTACGAGCAGTACTTC.

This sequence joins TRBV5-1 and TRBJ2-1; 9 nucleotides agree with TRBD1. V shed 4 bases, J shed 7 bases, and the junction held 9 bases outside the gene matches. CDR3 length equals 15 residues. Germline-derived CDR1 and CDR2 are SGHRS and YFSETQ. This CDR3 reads CASSQGQGDKNEQFF. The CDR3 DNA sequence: TGCGCCAGCAGCCAGGGACAGGGAGATAAAAATGAGCAGTTCTTC.

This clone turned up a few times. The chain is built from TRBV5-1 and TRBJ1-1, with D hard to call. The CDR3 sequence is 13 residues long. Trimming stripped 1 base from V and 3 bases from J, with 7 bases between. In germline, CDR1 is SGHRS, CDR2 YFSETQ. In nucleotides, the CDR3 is TGCGCCAGCAGCTTGAACGGGGACACTGAAGCTTTCTTT. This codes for CASSLNGDTEAFF.

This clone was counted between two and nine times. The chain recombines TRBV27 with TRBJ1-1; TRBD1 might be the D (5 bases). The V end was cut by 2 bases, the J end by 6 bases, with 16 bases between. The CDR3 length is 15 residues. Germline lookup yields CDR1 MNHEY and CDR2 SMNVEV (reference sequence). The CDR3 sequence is CASSLASTVLAEAFF. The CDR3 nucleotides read TGTGCCAGCAGTTTAGCGTCGACAGTCTTGGCTGAAGCTTTCTTT.

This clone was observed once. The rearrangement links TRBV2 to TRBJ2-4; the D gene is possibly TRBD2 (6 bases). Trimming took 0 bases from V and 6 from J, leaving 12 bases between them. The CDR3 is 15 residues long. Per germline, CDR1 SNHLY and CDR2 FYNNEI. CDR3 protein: CASSEAGGLVNIQYF. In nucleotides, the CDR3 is TGTGCCAGCAGTGAAGCGGGAGGCCTGGTAAACATTCAGTACTTC.